The 23 T cell receptor beta chains below come from one sample, sequenced in a study of tumor-infiltrating lymphocytes in primary liver carcinoma. Both blood RNA, taken from unsorted whole blood, and germline DNA were extracted. With 400 to 550 ng total RNA as template and a constant-region primer, TCR beta cDNA was made. Libraries of TCR beta came from three nested multiplex PCR rounds with slightly modified ARM-PCR. TRBV1-TRBV30 forward and Cbeta reverse primers drove the first two roughly 10-cycle rounds. TCRdb recomputed calls from the multiplex PCR reads with MiXCR, one row per CDR3 protein. The sample lists around 210,000 distinct CDR3 sequences, approximately 65% occurring once. The sample comprised peripheral blood. Every receptor here comes from a woman aged 60 to 75 with primary liver carcinoma and hepatitis B virus infection.

This clonotype was observed a handful of times. V usage is TRBV28 and J usage is TRBJ1-6; tentative D call: TRBD1 (6 bases). With 6 bases removed from V and 15 bases from J, the gap between germline ends came to 12 bases. Looked up from germline, CDR1 is MDHEN and CDR2 is SYDVKM. CDR3 length equals 11 residues. DNA of the CDR3: TGTGCCAGCAGCCGGACAGTTCGCCTCCACTTT. Translating it yields CASSRTVRLHF. The full variable domain, completed using reference TRBV28 and TRBJ1-6, is DVKVTQSSRYLVKRTGEKVFLECVQDMDHENMFWYRQDPGLGLRLIYFSYDVKMKEKGDIPEGYSVSREKKERFSLILESASTNQTSMYLCASSRTVRLHFGNGTRLTVT.

This clonotype was observed a single time. No conserved phenylalanine or tryptophan is present at the end of the CDR3, so a read error is the likely explanation. The gene calls are TRBV11-1 and TRBJ2-1; TRBD2 aligns across 9 bases. The CDR3 runs to 15 residues. The V gene's germline CDR1 is SGHAT and CDR2 FQDESV (reference sequence). The CDR3 protein is CTSSLAGVVGNEQFL. As DNA, the CDR3 is TGTACCAGCAGCTTAGCGGGAGTGGTGGGGAATGAGCAGTTCCTC.

The V and J genes are TRBV2 and TRBJ2-7; a possible D gene is TRBD1 (5 bases). The V end was cut by 4 bases, the J end by 2 bases, with 12 bases between. Germline V gene data show CDR1 as SNHLY and CDR2 as FYNNEI. The CDR3 sequence is 14 residues long. CDR3 sequence: CASSGRGGAYEQYF. The CDR3 DNA is TGTGCCAGCAGTGGAAGGGGCGGCGCCTACGAGCAGTACTTC.

Comments on this clonotype: At one end, the junction sequence differs from germline, possibly due to a read error. This chain links TRBV30 with TRBJ2-3; 7 bases agree with TRBD2. The CDR3 has 14 amino acids. The germline V gene has CDR1 GTSNPN and CDR2 SVGIG (reference sequence). This CDR3 is CGWALAAYTDTQYF. The CDR3 nucleotides read TGTGGCTGGGCCCTAGCGGCTTACACAGATACGCAATATTTT.

For this clonotype: Germline and junction disagree at one end, which may indicate a read error. The rearrangement links TRBV6-2 or TRBV6-3 to TRBJ1-2; 7 bases align to TRBD1. CDR1 is MNHEY, CDR2 SVGEGT, per germline. The CDR3 is made up of 14 amino acids. CDR3 DNA: TGTGTCAGCAGTTCCCCAGGGGGTTCCTTTGGCTACACCTTC. Protein: CVSSSPGGSFGYTF.

Worth noting for this clonotype: No conserved phenylalanine or tryptophan ends this CDR3, so it is likely a read error. This rearrangement joins TRBV11-2 to TRBJ1-1; D is undetermined. The CDR3 covers 14 residues. V lost 3 bases to trimming and J lost 5 bases, with 13 bases between them. The germline CDR1 and CDR2 sequences are SGHAT and FQNNGV. The CDR3 is CASSFLDKNTEAFY. The CDR3 nucleotides read TGTGCCAGCAGCTTTCTCGACAAGAATACTGAAGCTTTCTAT.

In its sample, this clonotype was seen a few times. The V gene is TRBV29-1, the J gene TRBJ1-2; D not resolved. This CDR3 spans 14 amino acids. CDR1 SQVTM and CDR2 ANQGSEA come from the germline V gene. Trimming shortened V by 4 bases and J by 7 bases, and 19 bases separated the two germline ends. The CDR3 is CSVAGRAKPCGYTF. The CDR3 coding sequence is TGCAGCGTTGCGGGCAGAGCGAAGCCCTGTGGCTACACCTTC.

The V call is TRBV12-3 or TRBV12-4, the J call TRBJ2-2; 7 bases map to TRBD2. The CDR3 covers 16 residues. V trimming: 6 bases; J trimming: 0 bases; junction bases outside the gene matches: 7. The CDR3 is CASSLLALANTGELFF. The CDR3, as DNA: TGTGCCAGCAGCCTACTAGCGCTCGCGAACACCGGGGAGCTGTTTTTT.

The CDR3 reads CASSLRSGRCNEQFF. CDR3 coding DNA: TGTGCCAGCAGTTTAAGGAGCGGGAGATGCAATGAGCAGTTCTTC. The chain joins TRBV12-3 or TRBV12-4 to TRBJ2-1; 8 bases are a match to TRBD2. V shed 2 bases, J shed 6 bases, and the junction held 6 bases outside the gene matches. CDR3 size: 15 residues.

Of note for this clonotype: The conserved closing phenylalanine or tryptophan is absent in this CDR3, likely reflecting a read error. This CDR3 is CATLSGTPRVEQYY. In DNA, the CDR3 is TGTGCCACCCTTAGCGGGACCCCACGCGTCGAGCAGTACTAC. The chain employs TRBV11-2 and TRBJ2-7, with TRBD2 identical over 8 bases. The CDR3 totals 14 residues. The V and J ends lost 10 bases and 6 bases, in that order; junction bases with no gene match: 14. In germline, CDR1 is SGHAT, CDR2 FQNNGV.

This sequence joins TRBV7-3 and TRBJ2-5; D tentatively reads TRBD1 or TRBD2 (5 bases each). Germline assignment: CDR1 SGHTA and CDR2 FQGTGA. Trimming took off 0 bases at V and 0 bases at J, with 11 bases between the two ends. The CDR3 has 16 residues. As DNA, the CDR3 is TGTGCCAGCAGCTTAACTGGGGGTTTAGACCAAGAGACCCAGTACTTC. Protein sequence: CASSLTGGLDQETQYF.

This clonotype was seen just once. This chain joins TRBV11-3 and TRBJ2-5, with D uncertain. The end of the DNA is better explained by TRBJ2-7, so the J call may be wrong. This CDR3 comprises 12 residues. Germline assignment: CDR1 SGHNT and CDR2 YENEEA. The CDR3 DNA sequence: TGTGCCAGCAGAAGCACTCTTTCCGAGCAGTACTTC. Translating gives CASRSTLSEQYF.

There are many counts of this clonotype. This sequence may be a read error, since a much larger clone differs from it by one base. The chain carries TRBV29-1 and TRBJ2-5; no definite D call. This CDR3 contains 15 residues. In germline, CDR1 is SQVTM, CDR2 ANQGSEA. CDR3 sequence (DNA): TGCAGCGTTGAGGGCCCGCTCCCCTCTCAAGGGACCCAGTACTTC. Its translation is CSVEGPLPSQGTQYF.

Of note for this clonotype: A much larger clonotype is one base distant, so this may be a read error. Written as DNA, the CDR3 is TGCGCCAGCAGTGAATTCCGCAAGTATGGCTACACCTTC. As protein: CASSEFRKYGYTF. The gene calls are TRBV10-2 and TRBJ1-2; D unclear. Per germline, CDR1 WSHSY and CDR2 SAAADI. V lost 3 bases to trimming and J lost 5 bases, with 10 bases between them. There are 13 residues in the CDR3.

This sequence joins TRBV7-9 and TRBJ2-3, with 8 bases fitting TRBD2. The CDR3 totals 16 residues. Germline V gives CDR1 SEHNR, CDR2 FQNEAQ (reference sequence). The trim removed 6 bases at V and 7 bases at J, leaving 15 bases unmatched. The CDR3 DNA reads TGTGCCAGCAGACCTCCCCAGCGGGAGCCGGGTCATACGCAGTATTTT. Its protein product is CASRPPQREPGHTQYF.

This clonotype was recorded a few times. The gene calls are TRBV5-1 and TRBJ2-7; the match to TRBD2 covers 7 bases. CDR3 length: 16 amino acids. Trimming removed 4 bases from V and 6 bases from J; junction bases left unmatched: 16. Germline assignment: CDR1 SGHRS and CDR2 YFSETQ. CDR3 in DNA: TGCGCCAGCAGCCCACAACTGGGGCGGGAGAAGTTCGAGCAGTACTTC. Its protein product is CASSPQLGREKFEQYF.

A note on this clonotype: It may be a read error: a sequence one base away is much more abundant. The rearrangement links TRBV12-3 or TRBV12-4 to TRBJ1-1, with D possibly matching TRBD1 (5 bases). This CDR3 has 15 amino acids. Trimming removed 6 bases at V and 2 bases at J, with 16 bases between. Here the CDR3 DNA reads TGTGCCAGCAGACTTGACAGAGGCGACAACACTGAAGCTTTCTTT. Translation gives CASRLDRGDNTEAFF.

This clonotype turned up a few times. The chain links TRBV7-8 to TRBJ2-3; 8 positions match TRBD2. Looked up from germline, CDR1 is SGHVS and CDR2 is FQNEAQ. The V segment lost 6 bases and the J segment 4 bases; nucleotides outside the gene matches: 9. The CDR3 is made up of 15 amino acids. This chain's CDR3 is CASSDSLAGADTQYF. DNA of the CDR3: TGTGCCAGCAGTGATAGTCTAGCGGGTGCAGATACGCAGTATTTT.

For this clonotype: A read error may produce the germline difference seen at one junction end. The chain couples TRBV10-3 to TRBJ2-2; 7 bases align to TRBD2. The CDR3 runs to 18 residues. Germline V gene data show CDR1 as ENHRY and CDR2 as SYGVKD. CDR3 DNA: TGTGCCATTAGTGTGTCGTCGGGGGGAAGAGTTCGTGCCGGGGAGCTGTTTTTT. Protein product: CAISVSSGGRVRAGELFF.

The V gene is TRBV4-3, the J gene TRBJ2-3, with D possibly being TRBD2 (6 bases). Trimming removed 0 bases at V and 6 bases at J, with 7 bases between. Germline CDR1 LGHNA, CDR2 YSLEER. The CDR3 sequence is 13 residues long. CDR3 sequence: CASSQEEGDTQYF. CDR3 sequence (DNA): TGCGCCAGCAGCCAAGAGGAGGGGGATACGCAGTATTTT.

Comments on this clonotype: This clone may be a read error of a much larger clone one base away. The rearrangement joins TRBV5-5 to TRBJ1-5; D call uncertain. The CDR3 runs to 13 residues. Germline V gene lookup returns CDR1 SGHKS and CDR2 YYEKEE (reference sequence). Trimming removed 0 bases at V and 6 bases at J, with 7 bases between. CDR3 protein: CASSLGHSQPQHF. CDR3 in DNA: TGTGCCAGCAGCTTGGGGCACAGTCAGCCCCAGCATTTT.

V and J are TRBV28 and TRBJ1-5; 7 nucleotides agree with TRBD1. Germline values: CDR1 MDHEN, CDR2 SYDVKM. V trimming: 6 bases; J trimming: 3 bases; junction bases outside the gene matches: 8. This CDR3 region has 15 residues. The CDR3 loop reads CASSRQGGYNQPQHF. CDR3 nucleotide sequence: TGTGCCAGCAGCCGACAGGGAGGATACAATCAGCCCCAGCATTTT.

With regard to this clonotype: Since a much larger clone is just one base distant, this may be a read error. The conserved final phenylalanine or tryptophan is absent from the CDR3, which likely points to a read error. The chain recombines TRBV5-4 with TRBJ2-3; 11 bases are a match to TRBD2. The CDR3 is 18 amino acids. The V gene end was trimmed by 4 bases and the J gene end by 5 bases; junction bases not matched to a gene: 15. Germline CDR1 and CDR2: SGHNT and YYREEE (reference sequence). The chain's CDR3 is CASSQGLAVVGALDTQYI. The CDR3 DNA reads TGTGCCAGCAGCCAGGGACTAGCGGTCGTGGGGGCTCTAGATACGCAGTATATT.